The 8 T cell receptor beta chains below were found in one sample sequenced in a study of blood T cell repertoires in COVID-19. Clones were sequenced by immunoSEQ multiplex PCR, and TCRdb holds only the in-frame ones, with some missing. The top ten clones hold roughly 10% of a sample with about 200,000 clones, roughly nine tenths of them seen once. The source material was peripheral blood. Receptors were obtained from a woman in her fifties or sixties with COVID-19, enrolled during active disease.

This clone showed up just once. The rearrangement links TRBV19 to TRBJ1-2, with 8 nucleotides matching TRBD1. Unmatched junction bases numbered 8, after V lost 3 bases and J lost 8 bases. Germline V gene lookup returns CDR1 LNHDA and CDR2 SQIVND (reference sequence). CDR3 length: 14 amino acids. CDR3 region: CASSMAGQGGGYTF. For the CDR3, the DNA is TGTGCCAGTAGTATGGCCGGACAGGGCGGGGGCTACACCTTC.

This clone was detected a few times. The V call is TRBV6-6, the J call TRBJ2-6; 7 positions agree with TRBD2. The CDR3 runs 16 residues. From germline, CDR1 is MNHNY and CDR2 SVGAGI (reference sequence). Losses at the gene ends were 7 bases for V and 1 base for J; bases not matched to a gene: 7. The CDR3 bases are TGTGCCAGCATTCAGCCGGGGGGATCTGGGGCCAACGTCCTGACTTTC. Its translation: CASIQPGGSGANVLTF.

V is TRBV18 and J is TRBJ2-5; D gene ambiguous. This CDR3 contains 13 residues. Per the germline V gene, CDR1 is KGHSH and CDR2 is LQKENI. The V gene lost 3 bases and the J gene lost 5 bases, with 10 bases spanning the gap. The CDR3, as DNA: TGTGCCAGCTCACCTGAGGCCGCGGAGACCCAGTACTTC. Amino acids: CASSPEAAETQYF.

CDR3 protein: CASTFGGGRSSYEQYV. In DNA, the CDR3 is TGTGCCAGCACCTTTGGGGGGGGGCGAAGCTCCTACGAGCAGTACGTC. V usage is TRBV21-1 and J usage is TRBJ2-7; TRBD2 is taken as the D call from the table, unchecked against the DNA. TRBV21-1 is given as a pseudogene. This CDR3 is built from 16 residues.

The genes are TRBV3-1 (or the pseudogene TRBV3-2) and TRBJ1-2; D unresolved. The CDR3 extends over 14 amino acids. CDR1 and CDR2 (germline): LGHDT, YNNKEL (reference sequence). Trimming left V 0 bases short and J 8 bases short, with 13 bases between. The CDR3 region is CASSQDGGFWGYTF. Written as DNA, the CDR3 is TGTGCCAGCAGCCAAGATGGAGGATTCTGGGGCTACACCTTC.

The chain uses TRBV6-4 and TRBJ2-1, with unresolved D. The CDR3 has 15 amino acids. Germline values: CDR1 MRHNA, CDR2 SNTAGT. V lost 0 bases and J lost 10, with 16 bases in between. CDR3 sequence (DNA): TGTGCCAGCAGTGACTCCCCAGGCCCTCTAAGGGAGCAGTTCTTC. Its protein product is CASSDSPGPLREQFF.

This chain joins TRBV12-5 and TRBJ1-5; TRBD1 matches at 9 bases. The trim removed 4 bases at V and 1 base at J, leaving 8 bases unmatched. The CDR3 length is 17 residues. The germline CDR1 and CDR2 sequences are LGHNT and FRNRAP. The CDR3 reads CASGWTTGGFSNQPQHF. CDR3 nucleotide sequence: TGTGCTAGTGGTTGGACAACAGGGGGCTTCAGCAATCAGCCCCAGCATTTT.

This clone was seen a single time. The chain's CDR3 is CASSLEGGGYNEQFF. Written as DNA, the CDR3 is TGTGCCAGCAGCTTAGAGGGAGGGGGCTACAATGAGCAGTTCTTC. The chain recombines TRBV11-2 with TRBJ2-1, with D possibly matching TRBD2 (7 bases). Germline-derived CDR1 and CDR2 are SGHAT and FQNNGV. CDR3 length: 15 amino acids. Trimming pared 0 bases from V and 3 bases from J, leaving 9 bases between.